This T cell receptor beta chain derives from a study of blood T cells in healthy people across ages. It was with a sample-barcoded 5' primer and a J-beta primer mix that a second PCR of roughly 6 to 12 cycles was run. A single record per CDR3 protein comes from TCRdb applying MiXCR to the 5' RACE reads. This sample has about 1,500,000 distinct CDR3 sequences, with 42% found just once. The CDR3 is 16 amino acids. Germline loops: CDR1 MNHNY, CDR2 SVGAGI (reference sequence). The V end lost 4 bases, the J end lost 0 bases, and 15 bases lay between the germline ends. As to this clonotype: Its cognate antigen is unknown.

Whole-study results and caveats: Whereas aged donors had fewer naive CD4+ cells, long-lived donors had more of them and higher diversity.

The specimen was blood. The receptor was derived from a woman in her late teens or twenties in good health. The chain employs TRBV6-6 and TRBJ1-1; a weak D match, TRBD1 (6 bases). CDR3 nucleotides: TGTGCCAGCAGTTTGTGGGGGGGCGATATGAACACTGAAGCTTTCTTT. This codes for CASSLWGGDMNTEAFF.